This TCR beta chain was sequenced in a study of T cell responses to AZD1222 COVID-19 vaccine. Study conclusions and caveats: Repertoire sampling happened only post peak T cell response.

On this clone itself: The antigen is undetermined.

Some clones are missing from TCRdb's copy, which holds only in-frame ones; the method was immunoSEQ multiplex PCR. Among some 95,000 clones listed, roughly 89% were seen once. This sequence originates from an adult in good health. The sequenced sample was peripheral blood, obtained on day 0 of MenACWY control vaccination.

The CDR3 sequence is CASRPRDLTDTQYF. DNA of the CDR3: TGTGCCAGCAGGCCCCGGGACCTCACAGATACGCAGTATTTT. The chain recombines TRBV5-4 with TRBJ2-3, with D perhaps given as TRBD1 or TRBD2 (5 bases each). Germline assignment: CDR1 SGHNT and CDR2 YYREEE (reference sequence). The germline V and J ends were trimmed by 5 bases and 2 bases, with 12 bases remaining between them. This CDR3 region has 14 residues.